This TCR beta chain was identified during a study of T cell responses to AZD1222 COVID-19 vaccine. Study conclusions and caveats: Samples come after the peak T cell response, not at day 14. Vaccine-associated CD4 TCRs ranged over spike, dominating at 160-218 and 743-854. Baseline testing showed seropositivity in only a handful of AZD1222 recipients. An increase in Spike-specific TCR breadth and depth was observed after two AZD1222 doses.

TCRdb's copy holds only in-frame clones and misses some; the assay was immunoSEQ multiplex PCR. The table has approximately 160,000 clones, around 92% seen once. In this sample, this clone turned up a few times. Its specificity is unknown. Germline lookup yields CDR1 SGHTA and CDR2 FQGNSA. CDR3 length: 12 residues. The ends lost 5 bases at V and 5 bases at J; junction bases unmatched: 2. This specimen consisted of peripheral blood, obtained on day 0 of AZD1222 vaccination. The clonotype comes from an adult in good health. The chain couples TRBV7-2 to TRBJ2-7; 8 bases agree with TRBD1. CDR3 loop: CASSIQGDEQYF. The DNA for the CDR3 is TGTGCCAGCAGCATACAGGGGGACGAGCAGTACTTC.